This paragraph covers one TCR beta chain sequence. This sample was taken from a study of blood T cell repertoires in COVID-19. The CDR3 is 14 residues long. The V and J ends lost 5 bases and 2 bases respectively, with 12 bases between them. CDR1 SGHTA and CDR2 FQGNSA come from the germline V gene. In the original processing: Amplification with reference gene primers provided the estimates of nucleated cell counts. Sequenced by immunoSEQ multiplex PCR; TCRdb stores in-frame clones only, minus some. The DNA gave D and trimming, while V, J and clone size come from that table. This sample carries fewer than 200,000 clones, roughly 83% of them seen once, and the ten largest clones take roughly 4.5%. Across over 20 US areas, participants ranged in age from about 18 to 100 years. Assignment of participants to cohorts was predicated upon participant-reported clinical history. Recovered status in Cohort 3 required two negative PCRs, clearance, or symptom resolution.

This receptor was obtained from a woman aged 50 to 65 who had recovered from COVID-19. The V and J genes are TRBV7-2 and TRBJ2-5; D uncertain. Material: PBMCs or T cells enriched from blood (not recorded which). Here the CDR3 DNA reads TGTGCCAGCAGCCCCTTCGGGTTACAAGAGACCCAGTACTTC. This sequence encodes CASSPFGLQETQYF.